These T cell receptor beta chains were read from a single sample in a study of beta chain features in type 1 diabetes. Clones were read by immunoSEQ multiplex PCR, and TCRdb kept only the in-frame ones, dropping some. Of 250,000 or so clones listed, 27% were seen once; the top ten hold 3.5% to 4%. Source material: central memory CD4+ T cells from blood. Source of these receptors: a man aged 25 to 45 in good health. Each CDR3 is given without its conserved first and last residue.

v_call cdr3_aa
TRBV7-9 ASSHEGSWETQY
TRBV18 ASSSQGNYNEQF
TRBV5-1 ASSWANSGANVLT
TRBV27 ASSLSREVRAQY
TRBV7-2 ASSLVSGELF
TRBV13 ASSFSDSGNTIY
TRBV27 ASSFEGRGDTQY
TRBV5-6 ASSLVPAGANVLT
TRBV6-1 ASRAPNSPLH
TRBV5-6 ASSFRDRRSEPQH
TRBV5-6 ASSPDRYYGYT
TRBV2 ASSGTVTDTQY
TRBV11-3 ASSSSTGGHSTDTQY
TRBV2 ASSAEGLGRH
TRBV5-6 ASRAADTQY
TRBV29-1 SVQGPGSNQPQH
TRBV7-2 ASSSPDSTGHEQF
TRBV7-2 ASSAGQGAMNEQY
TRBV5-6 ASGYRDGYT
TRBV30 AWGDNVGTEAF
TRBV10-3 AISRTSGGDPSEQF
TRBV5-4 ASSLAGGRPTGNIQY
TRBV10-1 ASSDSGRPPYNEQF